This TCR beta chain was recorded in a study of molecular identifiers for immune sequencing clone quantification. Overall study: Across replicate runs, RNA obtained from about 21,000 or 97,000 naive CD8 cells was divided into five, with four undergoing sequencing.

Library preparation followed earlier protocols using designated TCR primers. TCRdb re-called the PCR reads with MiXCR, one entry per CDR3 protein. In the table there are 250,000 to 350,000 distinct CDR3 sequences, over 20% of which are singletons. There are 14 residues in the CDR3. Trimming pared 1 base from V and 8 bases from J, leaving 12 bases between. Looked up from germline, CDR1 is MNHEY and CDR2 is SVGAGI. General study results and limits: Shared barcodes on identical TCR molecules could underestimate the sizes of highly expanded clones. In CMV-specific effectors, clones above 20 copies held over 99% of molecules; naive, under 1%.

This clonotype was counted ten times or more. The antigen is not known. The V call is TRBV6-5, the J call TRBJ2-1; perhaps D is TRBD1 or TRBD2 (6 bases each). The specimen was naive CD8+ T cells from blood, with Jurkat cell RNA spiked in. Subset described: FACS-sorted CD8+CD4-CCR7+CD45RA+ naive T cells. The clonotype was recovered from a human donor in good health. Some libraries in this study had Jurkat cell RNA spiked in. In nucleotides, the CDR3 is TGTGCCAGCAGTTACTACAGGGAGGCTGATGAGCAGTTCTTC. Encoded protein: CASSYYREADEQFF.